A selection of T cell receptor beta chains follows, all from one sample in a study of blood T cell repertoires in COVID-19. The data were produced by immunoSEQ multiplex PCR, yet TCRdb's version contains in-frame clones alone and is incomplete. This sample has about 81,000 clones, with about four fifths found just once. Sample: peripheral blood. The receptors here all came from a human donor in a cohort sampled during active COVID-19. The CDR3 runs from the conserved cysteine through the conserved F or W. Each record gives: clone size, D gene, J gene, V gene, CDR3 DNA, CDR3 protein. The D gene is left open where the match is weak. Size values are once, few and many counts, or a class for expanded clones, and some rows have none.

clone_size: NA; d_call: NA; j_call: TRBJ2-1; v_call: TRBV11-2; cdr3_nt: TGTGCCAGCAGCTTTCGACTAGTGTTCGAGCAGTTCTTC; cdr3_aa: CASSFRLVFEQFF
clone_size: NA; d_call: TRBD1; j_call: TRBJ1-4; v_call: TRBV9; cdr3_nt: TGTGCCAGCAGCGCGACCGGGACAGCTAATGAAAAACTGTTTTTT; cdr3_aa: CASSATGTANEKLFF
clone_size: NA; d_call: NA; j_call: TRBJ2-1; v_call: TRBV11-3; cdr3_nt: TGTGCCAGCAGCACGGGGGATACTGAGCAGTTCTTC; cdr3_aa: CASSTGDTEQFF
clone_size: NA; d_call: TRBD2; j_call: TRBJ2-3; v_call: TRBV19; cdr3_nt: TGTGCCAGTAGTACGCCGGGACTAGCGGGAGGGCGAACAGATACGCAGTATTTT; cdr3_aa: CASSTPGLAGGRTDTQYF
clone_size: NA; d_call: TRBD1; j_call: TRBJ2-7; v_call: TRBV7-9; cdr3_nt: TGTGCCAGCAGCTCAGATAGGGACAGGGGTCCCTACGAGCAGTACTTC; cdr3_aa: CASSSDRDRGPYEQYF
clone_size: NA; d_call: TRBD2; j_call: TRBJ2-2; v_call: TRBV7-2; cdr3_nt: TGTGCCAGCAAGGACTGGCCTAGCGGATACACCGGGGAGCTGTTTTTT; cdr3_aa: CASKDWPSGYTGELFF
clone_size: NA; d_call: NA; j_call: TRBJ1-1; v_call: TRBV19; cdr3_nt: TGTGCCAGTAGTATTTATGGGGAGTTGAACACTGAAGCTTTCTTT; cdr3_aa: CASSIYGELNTEAFF
clone_size: once; d_call: NA; j_call: TRBJ1-6; v_call: TRBV19; cdr3_nt: TGTGCCAGTACCCTCGGGGGGAACAATTCACCCCTCCACTTT; cdr3_aa: CASTLGGNNSPLHF
clone_size: once; d_call: NA; j_call: TRBJ2-1; v_call: TRBV5-1; cdr3_nt: TGCGCCAGCAGCGGCTTCGATGAGCAGTTCTTC; cdr3_aa: CASSGFDEQFF
clone_size: NA; d_call: NA; j_call: TRBJ2-3; v_call: TRBV5-1; cdr3_nt: TGCGCCAGCAGCCTCACTATTCGAGATACGCAGTATTTT; cdr3_aa: CASSLTIRDTQYF
clone_size: NA; d_call: TRBD1; j_call: TRBJ1-2; v_call: TRBV10-2; cdr3_nt: TGCGCCAGCAGTGAACCTGCAGGGGGCGAGGGCTACACCTTC; cdr3_aa: CASSEPAGGEGYTF
clone_size: NA; d_call: TRBD2; j_call: TRBJ2-3; v_call: TRBV5-1; cdr3_nt: TGCGCCAGCAGCTTGGTGTCTAGCGGGGGGACGAGCACAGATACGCAGTATTTT; cdr3_aa: CASSLVSSGGTSTDTQYF
clone_size: few; d_call: TRBD1; j_call: TRBJ1-2; v_call: TRBV11-2; cdr3_nt: TGTGCCAGCAGCCCGGGACAGATCTATGGCTACACCTTC; cdr3_aa: CASSPGQIYGYTF
clone_size: NA; d_call: TRBD2; j_call: TRBJ2-3; v_call: TRBV5-1; cdr3_nt: TGCGCCAGCGCAGTAGCGGGGGAGGTAGATACGCAGTATTTT; cdr3_aa: CASAVAGEVDTQYF
clone_size: few; d_call: NA; j_call: TRBJ1-6; v_call: TRBV7-9; cdr3_nt: TGTGCCAGCAGCTTAATGGCAGGAGGATCACCCCTCCACTTT; cdr3_aa: CASSLMAGGSPLHF
clone_size: NA; d_call: NA; j_call: TRBJ2-7; v_call: TRBV7-9; cdr3_nt: TGTGCCAGCAGCCCCCAGGCAGGGCGGACGCCTAGTCCCTACGAGCAGTACTTC; cdr3_aa: CASSPQAGRTPSPYEQYF
clone_size: once; d_call: NA; j_call: TRBJ1-1; v_call: TRBV4-2; cdr3_nt: TGTGCCAGCAGCCATCCGACAGGAGCTGAAGCTTTCTTT; cdr3_aa: CASSHPTGAEAFF
clone_size: once; d_call: NA; j_call: TRBJ1-2; v_call: TRBV6-6; cdr3_nt: TGTGCCAGCAGATACCCAGGGATTTTGGGCTACACCTTC; cdr3_aa: CASRYPGILGYTF
clone_size: once; d_call: NA; j_call: TRBJ1-1; v_call: TRBV25-1; cdr3_nt: TGTGCCAGCAGTGAAGGACAGTCGAACACTGAAGCTTTCTTT; cdr3_aa: CASSEGQSNTEAFF
clone_size: NA; d_call: TRBD2; j_call: TRBJ2-4; v_call: TRBV4-1; cdr3_nt: TGCGCCAGCAGCCAATCCCGGGACTATATTCAGTACTTC; cdr3_aa: CASSQSRDYIQYF
clone_size: NA; d_call: NA; j_call: TRBJ1-2; v_call: TRBV28; cdr3_nt: TGTGCCAGCACCACGAGGGTCCGGACAGCTTATGGCTACACCTTC; cdr3_aa: CASTTRVRTAYGYTF
clone_size: NA; d_call: NA; j_call: TRBJ2-1; v_call: TRBV9; cdr3_nt: TGTGCCAGCAGCGCATCCGCGGGTTCCTACAATGAGCAGTTCTTC; cdr3_aa: CASSASAGSYNEQFF
clone_size: NA; d_call: NA; j_call: TRBJ2-7; v_call: TRBV2; cdr3_nt: TGTGCCAGCAGCGTGGACAGCTACTACGAGCAGTACTTC; cdr3_aa: CASSVDSYYEQYF
clone_size: NA; d_call: NA; j_call: TRBJ2-3; v_call: TRBV3-1/TRBV3-2; cdr3_nt: TGTGCCAGCAGCCCCGACAGGGTGGGGGGCGATACGCAGTATTTT; cdr3_aa: CASSPDRVGGDTQYF
clone_size: NA; d_call: NA; j_call: TRBJ2-7; v_call: TRBV4-2; cdr3_nt: TGTGCCAGCAGTAGGACTTTTCTCTATAACGAGCAGTACTTC; cdr3_aa: CASSRTFLYNEQYF
clone_size: NA; d_call: TRBD2; j_call: TRBJ2-3; v_call: TRBV20-1; cdr3_nt: TGCAGTGCTAGTTCCGCGGGGGGGCGGAGTACGCAGTATTTT; cdr3_aa: CSASSAGGRSTQYF
clone_size: NA; d_call: NA; j_call: TRBJ1-2; v_call: TRBV9; cdr3_nt: TGTGCCAGCAGCGTAGGAGGTCACCCGGACTATGGCTACACCTTC; cdr3_aa: CASSVGGHPDYGYTF
clone_size: few; d_call: NA; j_call: TRBJ1-1; v_call: TRBV7-3; cdr3_nt: TGTGCCAGCAGCTTATCCGACAGTTCGGGCACTGAAGCTTTCTTT; cdr3_aa: CASSLSDSSGTEAFF
clone_size: NA; d_call: TRBD2; j_call: TRBJ2-7; v_call: TRBV7-3; cdr3_nt: TGTGCCAGCAGCTTATTACCTACGATGCCTAGCGGGACCCCCTACGAGCAGTACTTC; cdr3_aa: CASSLLPTMPSGTPYEQYF
clone_size: few; d_call: NA; j_call: TRBJ1-5; v_call: TRBV11-3; cdr3_nt: TGTGCCAGCAGCTTAGGAGTTGGCAATCAGCCCCAGCATTTT; cdr3_aa: CASSLGVGNQPQHF
clone_size: once; d_call: TRBD1; j_call: TRBJ2-7; v_call: TRBV5-1; cdr3_nt: TGCGCCAGCAGCCCGACGGGGACAGACCCCTACGAGCAGTACTTC; cdr3_aa: CASSPTGTDPYEQYF
clone_size: NA; d_call: NA; j_call: TRBJ1-1; v_call: TRBV28; cdr3_nt: TGTGCCAGCAGTTTGTTTAGGACTAACACTGAAGCTTTCTTT; cdr3_aa: CASSLFRTNTEAFF
clone_size: NA; d_call: NA; j_call: TRBJ2-3; v_call: TRBV15; cdr3_nt: TGTGCCACCAGCCCCCCTGGATGGAGGAACACAGATACGCAGTATTTT; cdr3_aa: CATSPPGWRNTDTQYF
clone_size: NA; d_call: NA; j_call: TRBJ2-5; v_call: TRBV4-2; cdr3_nt: TGTGCCAGCAGCCAAGATCTCCGACTGTGGGAGACCCAGTACTTC; cdr3_aa: CASSQDLRLWETQYF
clone_size: NA; d_call: NA; j_call: TRBJ2-3; v_call: TRBV27; cdr3_nt: TGTGCCAGCGGTACCTTCTGGGGCGTTACAGATACGCAGTATTTT; cdr3_aa: CASGTFWGVTDTQYF
clone_size: NA; d_call: NA; j_call: TRBJ2-2; v_call: TRBV5-1; cdr3_nt: TGCGCCAGCAGCACCTCTCTAGGGGCGGATCGGGAGCTGTTTTTT; cdr3_aa: CASSTSLGADRELFF
clone_size: NA; d_call: TRBD1; j_call: TRBJ1-2; v_call: TRBV27; cdr3_nt: TGTGCCAGCAGTTCCCCCCAGGGGGCGCGGGCCGGCGGCTACACCTTC; cdr3_aa: CASSSPQGARAGGYTF
clone_size: NA; d_call: TRBD2; j_call: TRBJ2-3; v_call: TRBV5-4; cdr3_nt: TGTGCCAGCAGCTTTCGAACTAGCGATCGAGCAGATACGCAGTATTTT; cdr3_aa: CASSFRTSDRADTQYF
clone_size: NA; d_call: NA; j_call: TRBJ1-2; v_call: TRBV6-6; cdr3_nt: TGTGCCAGCAGTCTCTCGCCCCAGGGGTACTATGGCTACACCTTC; cdr3_aa: CASSLSPQGYYGYTF
clone_size: NA; d_call: NA; j_call: TRBJ1-5; v_call: TRBV11-2; cdr3_nt: TGTGCCAGCAGCTTAGACGTTAATCAGCCCCAGCATTTT; cdr3_aa: CASSLDVNQPQHF
clone_size: NA; d_call: NA; j_call: TRBJ2-7; v_call: TRBV14; cdr3_nt: TGTGCCAGCAGTCCCTCTTCCTACGAGCAGTACTTC; cdr3_aa: CASSPSSYEQYF
clone_size: once; d_call: NA; j_call: TRBJ1-1; v_call: TRBV3-1/TRBV3-2; cdr3_nt: TGTGCCAGCAGCCAAGTTCTACAGGGGAACACTGAAGCTTTCTTT; cdr3_aa: CASSQVLQGNTEAFF
clone_size: NA; d_call: NA; j_call: TRBJ2-7; v_call: TRBV4-1; cdr3_nt: TGCGCCAGCAGCCGAGTAGGCGCTTGGCGGGTCAGCTCCTACGAGCAGTACTTC; cdr3_aa: CASSRVGAWRVSSYEQYF
clone_size: NA; d_call: NA; j_call: TRBJ1-2; v_call: TRBV6-1; cdr3_nt: TGTGCCAGCAGCGAAGCGGAGGGAAACTATGGCTACACCTTC; cdr3_aa: CASSEAEGNYGYTF
clone_size: NA; d_call: TRBD1; j_call: TRBJ1-1; v_call: TRBV5-1; cdr3_nt: TGCGCCAGCAGCTACGACAGGGTTGAGACTGAAGCTTTCTTT; cdr3_aa: CASSYDRVETEAFF